This TCR beta chain stems from a study of T cell responses to AZD1222 COVID-19 vaccine. Study summary: Pooled together were second doses at about 4 or about 12 weeks.

On this clone: The antigen remains undetermined.

Study-wide results and limits: Across spike, vaccine-associated CD4 TCRs were found, dominant at 160-218 and 743-854. The study identified only 6 or 7 AZD1222 recipients as seropositive at baseline. No day 14 peak samples; only post-peak repertoires were characterized.

Only in-frame clones appear in the TCRdb table, and some are missing; sequencing was by immunoSEQ multiplex PCR. Altogether approximately 110,000 clones are present, roughly 87% being singletons, with the ten largest covering about 10%. The CDR3 runs to 14 residues. CDR1 is SNHLY, CDR2 FYNNEI, per germline. With 3 bases removed from V and 1 base from J, the gap between germline ends came to 9 bases. The chain is built from TRBV2 and TRBJ1-1; D gene uncertain. The material sequenced was peripheral blood, taken on day 0 of AZD1222 vaccination. The receptor's source is an adult in good health. CDR3 nucleotide sequence: TGTGCCAGCAGTGACGCTTTGGCGAACACTGAAGCTTTCTTT. Its translation is CASSDALANTEAFF.